A single sample gave rise to the 21 T cell receptor beta chains below, sequenced in a study of identical twins. TCRdb fed the 5' RACE reads into MiXCR, producing one record per CDR3 protein. The sample consists of some 330,000 distinct CDR3 sequences, around 9.7% of them appearing once. Sequenced: naive T cells sorted from blood. The receptors shown here come from a woman in her fifties or sixties in good health.

The chain links TRBV5-1 to TRBJ2-1, with 7 bases matching TRBD2. Germline lookup yields CDR1 SGHRS and CDR2 YFSETQ. The CDR3 is 13 amino acids. The junction had 5 bases not matched to a gene; V was cut back by 4 bases and J by 7 bases. The CDR3 here is CASSQLAENEQFF. CDR3 nucleotides: TGCGCCAGCAGCCAGCTAGCGGAAAATGAGCAGTTCTTC.

Concerning this clonotype itself: Since a much larger clone is just one base distant, this may be a read error. V gene TRBV5-1 combines with J gene TRBJ2-1; perhaps TRBD1 as D (6 bases). V was shortened by 4 bases and J by 8 bases, with 16 bases between the two germline ends. Germline V gene lookup returns CDR1 SGHRS and CDR2 YFSETQ. This CDR3 spans 14 amino acids. DNA of the CDR3: TGCGCCAGCAGCCTCATTCGACAGGCCGATGAGCAGTTCTTC. It yields the protein CASSLIRQADEQFF. The variable domain in full, with the rest retrieved from reference TRBV5-1 and TRBJ2-1, is KAGVTQTPRYLIKTRGQQVTLSCSPISGHRSVSWYQQTPGQGLQFLFEYFSETQRNKGNFPGRFSGRQFSNSRSEMNVSTLELGDSALYLCASSLIRQADEQFFGPGTRLTVL.

A few counts support this clonotype. The chain employs TRBV25-1 and TRBJ1-1; D possibly corresponds to TRBD1 (5 bases). The CDR3 is 13 residues long. V dropped 8 bases and J dropped 4 bases, with 14 bases sitting between them. The germline CDR1 and CDR2 sequences are MGHDK and SYGVNS. The CDR3: CASGDVGSTEAFF. The CDR3 nucleotides read TGTGCCAGCGGGGACGTAGGGAGCACTGAAGCTTTCTTT.

The rearrangement links TRBV29-1 to TRBJ2-1, with 7 bases that match TRBD2. V trimming: 1 base; J trimming: 0 bases; junction bases outside the gene matches: 0. The CDR3 totals 14 residues. Germline CDR1 and CDR2: SQVTM and ANQGSEA. CDR3 in amino acids: CSVEASGSYNEQFF. The CDR3 coding sequence is TGCAGCGTTGAAGCTAGCGGCTCCTACAATGAGCAGTTCTTC.

Only a few counts were recorded for this clonotype. The chain combines TRBV20-1 with TRBJ2-1; 10 bases map to TRBD2. Germline lookup yields CDR1 DFQATT and CDR2 SNEGSKA (reference sequence). The V segment lost 3 bases and the J segment 8 bases; nucleotides outside the gene matches: 10. The CDR3 has 15 residues. DNA for the CDR3: TGCAGTGCTAGTGAGCGGGAGGGCCAGGCCGATGAGCAGTTCTTC. This codes for CSASEREGQADEQFF.

Many counts were recorded for this clonotype. The V gene is TRBV11-2, the J gene TRBJ1-1; D remains unclear. The length of the CDR3 is 13 residues. V was clipped by 7 bases and J by 7 bases, with 16 bases between them. CDR1 is SGHAT and CDR2 is FQNNGV in the germline V gene. The CDR3 DNA reads as TGTGCCAGCACTTCTCTCAGGACTCATGAAGCTTTCTTT. The encoded protein is CASTSLRTHEAFF.

This clonotype was recorded at least ten times. This chain connects TRBV27 to TRBJ2-6; D might be TRBD1 (6 bases). Trimming took off 4 bases at V and 4 bases at J, with 14 bases between the two ends. This CDR3 has 16 amino acids. Germline V gene sequence: CDR1 MNHEY, CDR2 SMNVEV (reference sequence). CDR3 region: CASSSQGPGGANVLTF. CDR3 nucleotides: TGTGCCAGCAGTTCCCAGGGGCCGGGGGGGGCCAACGTCCTGACTTTC.

This clonotype has just a few counts. The J gene is TRBJ2-7, the V gene TRBV10-3, with 8 bases identical to TRBD1. The CDR3 runs to 12 residues. Germline V CDR1 and CDR2: ENHRY, SYGVKD. V shed 7 bases and J 4 bases; nucleotides not matched to a gene: 3. CDR3 sequence (DNA): TGTGCCATCATGACAGGGGTATACGAGCAGTACTTC. Its protein is CAIMTGVYEQYF.

This clonotype was detected many times. The rearrangement links TRBV5-1 to TRBJ2-1; 11 nucleotides agree with TRBD2. CDR3 length: 16 residues. The V gene's germline CDR1 is SGHRS and CDR2 YFSETQ. Germline trimming cut 3 bases from V and 6 bases from J; bases unmatched to any gene: 8. In DNA, the CDR3 is TGCGCCAGCAGCTCGCTAGCGGGAGGCCGAACCAATGAGCAGTTCTTC. It translates to CASSSLAGGRTNEQFF.

This clonotype turned up a few times. The chain couples TRBV19 to TRBJ1-2, with D possibly TRBD1 on 6 matching bases. CDR1 and CDR2 from the germline V gene are LNHDA and SQIVND (reference sequence). V lost 3 bases to trimming and J lost 6 bases, with 14 bases between them. The CDR3 covers 14 residues. CDR3 coding DNA: TGTGCCAGTAGTATTGGGACACCGAACCATGGCTACACCTTC. It is translated as CASSIGTPNHGYTF.

This clonotype was seen repeatedly, ten times or more. The chain is built from TRBV4-2 and TRBJ2-7; 12 bases align to TRBD2. The ends lost 0 bases at V and 2 bases at J; junction bases unmatched: 5. Germline assignment: CDR1 LGHNA and CDR2 YNFKEQ. This CDR3 contains 17 residues. Here the CDR3 reads CASSQDPASGRAYEQYF. The CDR3 nucleotides are TGTGCCAGCAGCCAAGATCCGGCTAGCGGGAGGGCCTACGAGCAGTACTTC.

This clonotype was counted ten times or more. The chain is built from TRBV12-3 or TRBV12-4 and TRBJ1-5; D not certain. The V end lost 2 bases, the J end lost 4 bases, and 6 bases lay between the germline ends. The CDR3 is 13 amino acids. The CDR3 DNA follows: TGTGCCAGCAGTTTAAGTCAAAATCAGCCCCAGCATTTT. Translation gives CASSLSQNQPQHF.

Many counts were recorded for this clonotype. The J gene is TRBJ1-1, the V gene TRBV5-1; D not resolved. The CDR3 totals 15 residues. Germline V CDR1 and CDR2: SGHRS, YFSETQ. With 0 bases removed from V and 4 bases from J, the gap between germline ends came to 13 bases. The CDR3 DNA reads as TGCGCCAGCAGCTTGGTACGGTGGGGAGCCACTGAAGCTTTCTTT. It yields the protein CASSLVRWGATEAFF. Full variable domain (remainder filled in from reference TRBV5-1 and TRBJ1-1): KAGVTQTPRYLIKTRGQQVTLSCSPISGHRSVSWYQQTPGQGLQFLFEYFSETQRNKGNFPGRFSGRQFSNSRSEMNVSTLELGDSALYLCASSLVRWGATEAFFGQGTRLTVV.

J is TRBJ2-7 and V is TRBV7-9, with D possibly matching TRBD1 (6 bases). The CDR3 runs to 13 residues. V was cut by 5 bases and J by 3 bases, with 11 bases left in between. Looked up from germline, CDR1 is SEHNR and CDR2 is FQNEAQ (reference sequence). CDR3 sequence (DNA): TGTGCCAGCAGCACTCTGACAGGCTACGAGCAGTACTTC. Translated: CASSTLTGYEQYF. The entire variable domain, with the rest obtained from reference TRBV7-9 and TRBJ2-7, is as follows: DTGVSQNPRHKITKRGQNVTFRCDPISEHNRLYWYRQTLGQGPEFLTYFQNEAQLEKSRLLSDRFSAERPKGSFSTLEIQRTEQGDSAMYLCASSTLTGYEQYFGPGTRLTVT.

This clonotype has just a few counts. The rearrangement uses TRBV29-1 and TRBJ2-7, with 8 bases matching TRBD2. The CDR3 runs 17 residues. Trimming removed 0 bases from V and 4 bases from J; junction bases left unmatched: 14. The germline gives CDR1 SQVTM, CDR2 ANQGSEA. CDR3: CSVEDDDGAGAEYEQYV. CDR3 coding DNA: TGCAGCGTTGAAGATGATGATGGAGCGGGAGCTGAGTACGAGCAGTACGTC.

In this sample, this clonotype turned up a few times. This chain connects TRBV10-3 to TRBJ2-4; D gene uncertain. Germline CDR1 and CDR2: ENHRY and SYGVKD. With 2 bases removed from V and 5 bases from J, the gap between germline ends came to 10 bases. There are 14 residues in the CDR3. The CDR3: CAISEPRGENIQYF. The CDR3 DNA reads as TGTGCCATCAGTGAGCCGAGAGGCGAAAACATTCAGTACTTC.

CDR3 in amino acids: CASSLEDLRTDTQYF. CDR3 DNA sequence: TGTGCCAGCAGCTTAGAGGACCTCCGCACAGATACGCAGTATTTT. The rearrangement links TRBV7-9 to TRBJ2-3; D not resolved. Trimming shortened V by 1 base and J by 1 base, and 9 bases separated the two germline ends. This CDR3 spans 15 amino acids. CDR1 is SEHNR and CDR2 is FQNEAQ in the germline V gene (reference sequence).

The CDR3 sequence: CASSEPGLAGGSEQFF. The DNA for the CDR3 is TGTGCCAGCAGTGAGCCCGGACTAGCGGGAGGTAGTGAGCAGTTCTTC. The chain employs TRBV25-1 and TRBJ2-1, with 14 bases that match TRBD2. The CDR3 has 16 residues. Germline V gene sequence: CDR1 MGHDK, CDR2 SYGVNS. With V trimmed by 3 bases and J by 9 bases, 7 bases remained unmatched. Full variable domain (outside the CDR3, taken from reference TRBV25-1 and TRBJ2-1): EADIYQTPRYLVIGTGKKITLECSQTMGHDKMYWYQQDPGMELHLIHYSYGVNSTEKGDLSSESTVSRIRTEHFPLTLESARPSHTSQYLCASSEPGLAGGSEQFFGPGTRLTVL.

V gene TRBV18 combines with J gene TRBJ2-1; 10 positions agree with TRBD2. Germline CDR1 is KGHSH and CDR2 is LQKENI. V lost 3 bases, J lost 9 bases, and 14 bases stayed unmatched. The length of the CDR3 is 17 residues. This CDR3 reads CASSPFGSSGRGGEQFF. In DNA form, the CDR3 reads TGTGCCAGCTCACCGTTCGGTAGCAGCGGGAGGGGCGGTGAGCAGTTCTTC.

The chain is built from TRBV5-1 and TRBJ1-1; TRBD1 is a possible D gene (6 bases). The CDR3 is 14 residues long. V was shortened by 1 base and J by 7 bases, with 14 bases between the two germline ends. Germline CDR1 and CDR2: SGHRS and YFSETQ. CDR3 DNA sequence: TGCGCCAGCAGCTTGCAGGGGCAACTCAATGAAGCTTTCTTT. Protein: CASSLQGQLNEAFF.

This clonotype has just a few counts. The chain couples TRBV7-8 to TRBJ2-7; 10 nucleotides agree with TRBD1. J was trimmed by 6 bases and V by 5 bases; bases with no gene match: 13. There are 16 residues in the CDR3. Germline V gene lookup returns CDR1 SGHVS and CDR2 FQNEAQ. The CDR3 nucleotides read TGTGCCAGCAGCAGAAAGCAGGGACAGGGGTTAGGCGAGCAGTACGTC. Protein product: CASSRKQGQGLGEQYV.